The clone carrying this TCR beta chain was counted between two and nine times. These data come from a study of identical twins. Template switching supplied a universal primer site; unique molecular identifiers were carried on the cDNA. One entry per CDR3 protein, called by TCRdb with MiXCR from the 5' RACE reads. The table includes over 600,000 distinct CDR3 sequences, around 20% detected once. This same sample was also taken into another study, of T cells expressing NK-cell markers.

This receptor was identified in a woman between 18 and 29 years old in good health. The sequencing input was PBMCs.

This CDR3 is CASSYSIDTNEQFF. Here the CDR3 DNA reads TGTGCCAGCAGTTACTCGATCGACACCAATGAGCAGTTCTTC. The V and J genes are TRBV6-5 and TRBJ2-1; no clear D gene. CDR3 size: 14 residues. Germline CDR1 reads MNHEY; CDR2 reads SVGAGI. Trimming cost V 0 bases and J 6 bases, with 9 bases left between them.